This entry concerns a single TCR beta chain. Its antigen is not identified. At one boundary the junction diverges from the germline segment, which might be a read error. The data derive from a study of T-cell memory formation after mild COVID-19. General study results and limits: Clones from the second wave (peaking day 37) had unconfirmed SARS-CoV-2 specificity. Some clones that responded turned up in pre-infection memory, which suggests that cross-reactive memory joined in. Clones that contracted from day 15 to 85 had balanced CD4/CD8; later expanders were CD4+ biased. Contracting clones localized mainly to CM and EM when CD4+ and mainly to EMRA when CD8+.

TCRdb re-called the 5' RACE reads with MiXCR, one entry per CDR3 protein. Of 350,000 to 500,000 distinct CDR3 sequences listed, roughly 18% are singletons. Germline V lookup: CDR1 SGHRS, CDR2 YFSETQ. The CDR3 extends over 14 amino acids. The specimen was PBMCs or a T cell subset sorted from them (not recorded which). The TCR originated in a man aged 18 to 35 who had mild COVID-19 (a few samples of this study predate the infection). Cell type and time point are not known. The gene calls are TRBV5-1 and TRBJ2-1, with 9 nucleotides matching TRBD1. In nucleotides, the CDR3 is TGCGCCAGCAGCCCGGGACAGGGCTACAGTGAGCAGTTCTTC. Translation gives CASSPGQGYSEQFF.